Shown below are 12 T cell receptor beta chains from a single sample sequenced in a study of control samples from healthy donors and cancer patients. Method: immunoSEQ multiplex PCR; TCRdb's copy keeps in-frame clones and lacks some. In the table there are some 130,000 clones, more than 90% of which are singletons. The sequenced material came from blood. Receptors originate from a man aged 18 to 29 in good health.

This chain connects TRBV7-9 to TRBJ1-1; a possible D gene is TRBD1 (5 bases). The CDR3 is 14 amino acids. Germline V gene lookup returns CDR1 SEHNR and CDR2 FQNEAQ (reference sequence). V lost 2 bases, J lost 4 bases, and 11 bases lay in between. The CDR3 nucleotides read TGTGCCAGCAGCTTACTAAACGGGGGCACTGAAGCTTTCTTT. Its protein is CASSLLNGGTEAFF.

This chain links TRBV27 with TRBJ2-1; D remains ambiguous. Between the trimmed V and J ends, which lost 3 bases and 5 bases, there was a span of 8 bases. Germline loops: CDR1 MNHEY, CDR2 SMNVEV (reference sequence). The CDR3 runs 13 residues. For the CDR3, the DNA is TGTGCCAGCAGTTTTTCACCGAACAATGAGCAGTTCTTC. Protein: CASSFSPNNEQFF.

This clone showed up just a few times. The chain combines TRBV6-6 with TRBJ1-2; 7 nucleotides align to TRBD1. Per germline, CDR1 MNHNY and CDR2 SVGAGI (reference sequence). With V trimmed by 5 bases and J by 3 bases, 15 bases remained unmatched. The CDR3 contains 17 residues. As DNA, the CDR3 is TGTGCCAGCAGTCCGAGACAGGGTCCTTTACTAGACTATGGCTACACCTTC. Translation gives CASSPRQGPLLDYGYTF.

The gene calls are TRBV4-1 and TRBJ2-2, with a tentative D call TRBD1 (6 bases). Germline V CDR1 and CDR2: MGHRA, YSYEKL. This CDR3 has 15 amino acids. The ends were cut back, 2 bases at V and 6 bases at J, with 13 bases in the middle. CDR3 coding DNA: TGCGCCAGCAGCCAACCCAGACCAGGGGCCGGGGAGCTGTTTTTT. Amino acid sequence: CASSQPRPGAGELFF.

V is TRBV5-4 and J is TRBJ2-5; 10 nucleotides align to TRBD2. V was pared by 10 bases and J by 4 bases, with 13 bases of the junction left unmatched. The germline CDR1 and CDR2 sequences are SGHNT and YYREEE (reference sequence). The CDR3 totals 15 residues. This CDR3 reads CAGEKAGGPGETQYF. In DNA form, the CDR3 reads TGTGCCGGGGAAAAAGCGGGGGGGCCAGGAGAGACCCAGTACTTC.

The V and J genes are TRBV6-1 and TRBJ2-3, with 10 bases aligning to TRBD2. Germline V lookup: CDR1 MNHNS, CDR2 SASEGT. J lost 5 bases, V lost 0 bases, and 8 bases had no gene match. This CDR3 comprises 17 residues. CDR3 nucleotide sequence: TGTGCCAGCAGTGAAGCGCTTGCGGAGCGGGGGGGAGATACGCAGTATTTT. Encoded protein: CASSEALAERGGDTQYF.

This rearrangement joins TRBV3-1 (or the pseudogene TRBV3-2) to TRBJ1-1; D perhaps matches TRBD1 (5 bases). The CDR3 extends over 14 amino acids. The ends were cut back, 0 bases at V and 11 bases at J, with 16 bases in the middle. Looked up from germline, CDR1 is LGHDT and CDR2 is YNNKEL (reference sequence). CDR3 bases: TGTGCCAGCAGCCAAGATCGGGTGGGGGGTAAGGCTTTCTTT. Its protein product is CASSQDRVGGKAFF.

V and J are TRBV2 and TRBJ2-7, with D perhaps matching TRBD1 (6 bases). V lost 7 bases and J 7 bases, leaving 20 bases between the germline ends. Germline loops: CDR1 SNHLY, CDR2 FYNNEI. The CDR3 is 14 amino acids. The DNA of the CDR3 is TGTGCCAGCAAAGCGCTATGGACAGACCGAGAGCAGTACTTC. Translated: CASKALWTDREQYF.

The chain recombines TRBV20-1 with TRBJ1-1, with D perhaps matching TRBD1 (5 bases). V was clipped by 4 bases and J by 6 bases, with 6 bases between them. The CDR3 length is 10 residues. CDR1 is DFQATT and CDR2 is SNEGSKA in the germline V gene (reference sequence). CDR3 bases: TGCAGTGCTACAGGGCCTGAAGCTTTCTTT. This translates into CSATGPEAFF.

J is TRBJ1-1 and V is TRBV19; TRBD1 matches at 9 bases. The CDR3 runs 14 residues. V lost 6 bases and J lost 5; bases outside the gene matches: 7. Germline-derived CDR1 and CDR2 are LNHDA and SQIVND (reference sequence). The CDR3 DNA reads as TGTGCCAGTAGGGAGGACAGGGGAGTAACTGAAGCTTTCTTT. Protein: CASREDRGVTEAFF.

This chain links TRBV6-5 with TRBJ2-5; 9 bases fit TRBD2. The CDR3 is 16 residues long. Losses at the gene ends were 0 bases for V and 3 bases for J; bases not matched to a gene: 5. Per germline, CDR1 MNHEY and CDR2 SVGAGI. CDR3 region: CASSYSLAGNEETQYF. CDR3 bases: TGTGCCAGCAGTTACTCGCTAGCGGGGAATGAAGAGACCCAGTACTTC.

The chain couples TRBV24-1 to TRBJ2-1; 7 positions agree with TRBD1. This CDR3 is built from 15 residues. The germline CDR1 and CDR2 sequences are KGHDR and SFDVKD. V dropped 2 bases and J dropped 2; count of bases not matched to a gene: 2. CDR3 residues: CATSDYRGTYNEQFF. The CDR3 bases are TGTGCCACCAGTGATTACAGGGGAACCTACAATGAGCAGTTCTTC.